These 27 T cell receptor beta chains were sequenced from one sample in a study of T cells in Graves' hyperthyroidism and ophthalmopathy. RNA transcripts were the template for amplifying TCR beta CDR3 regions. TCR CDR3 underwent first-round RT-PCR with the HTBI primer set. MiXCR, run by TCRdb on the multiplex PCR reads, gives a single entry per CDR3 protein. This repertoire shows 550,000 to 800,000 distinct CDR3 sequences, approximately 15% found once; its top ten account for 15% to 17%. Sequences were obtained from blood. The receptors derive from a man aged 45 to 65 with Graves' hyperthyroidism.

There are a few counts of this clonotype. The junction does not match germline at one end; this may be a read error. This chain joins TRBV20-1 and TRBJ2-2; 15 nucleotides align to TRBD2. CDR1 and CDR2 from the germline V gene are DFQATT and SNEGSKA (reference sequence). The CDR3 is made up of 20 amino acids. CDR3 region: CSARDTVGLAGGLNTGELLF. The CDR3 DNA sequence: TGCAGTGCTAGAGATACGGTCGGACTAGCGGGAGGGCTGAACACCGGGGAGCTGCTTTTT.

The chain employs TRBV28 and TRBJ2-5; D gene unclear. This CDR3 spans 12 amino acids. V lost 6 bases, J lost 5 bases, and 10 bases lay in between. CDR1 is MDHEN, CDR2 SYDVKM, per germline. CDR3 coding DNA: TGTGCCAGCAGATCATCGGTGGAGACCCAGTACTTC. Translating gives CASRSSVETQYF. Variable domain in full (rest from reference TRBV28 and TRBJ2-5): DVKVTQSSRYLVKRTGEKVFLECVQDMDHENMFWYRQDPGLGLRLIYFSYDVKMKEKGDIPEGYSVSREKKERFSLILESASTNQTSMYLCASRSSVETQYFGPGTRLLVL.

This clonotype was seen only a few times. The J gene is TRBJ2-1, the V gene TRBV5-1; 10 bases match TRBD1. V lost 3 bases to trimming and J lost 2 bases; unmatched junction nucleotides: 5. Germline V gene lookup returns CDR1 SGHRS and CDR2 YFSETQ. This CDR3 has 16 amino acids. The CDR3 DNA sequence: TGCGCCAGCAGCTCCGCCGGGACAGGGGCCTACAATGAGCAGTTCTTC. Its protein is CASSSAGTGAYNEQFF.

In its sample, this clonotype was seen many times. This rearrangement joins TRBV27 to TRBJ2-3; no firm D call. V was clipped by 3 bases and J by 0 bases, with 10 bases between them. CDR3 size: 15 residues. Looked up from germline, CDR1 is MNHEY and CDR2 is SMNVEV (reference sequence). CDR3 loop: CASSLRSVSTDTQYF. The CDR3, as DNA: TGTGCCAGCAGTTTGAGAAGCGTGAGCACAGATACGCAGTATTTT.

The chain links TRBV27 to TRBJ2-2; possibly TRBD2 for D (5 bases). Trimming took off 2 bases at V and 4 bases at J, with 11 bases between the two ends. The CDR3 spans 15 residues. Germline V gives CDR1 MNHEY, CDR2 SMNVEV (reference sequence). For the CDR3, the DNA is TGTGCCAGCAGTTTAGAAGGGAGTAGCACCGGGGAGCTGTTTTTT. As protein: CASSLEGSSTGELFF.

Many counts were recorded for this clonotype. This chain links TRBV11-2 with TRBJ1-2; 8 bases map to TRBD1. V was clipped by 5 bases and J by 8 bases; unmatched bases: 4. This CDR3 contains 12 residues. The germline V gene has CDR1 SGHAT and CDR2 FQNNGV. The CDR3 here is CASSGQGWGYTF. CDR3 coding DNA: TGTGCCAGCAGCGGACAGGGTTGGGGCTACACCTTC. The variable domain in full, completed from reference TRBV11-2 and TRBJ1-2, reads EAGVAQSPRYKIIEKRQSVAFWCNPISGHATLYWYQQILGQGPKLLIQFQNNGVVDDSQLPKDRFSAERLKGVDSTLKIQPAKLEDSAVYLCASSGQGWGYTFGSGTRLTVV.

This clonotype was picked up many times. The CDR3 sequence: CASSPGQGLILQTYNEQFF. The DNA for the CDR3 is TGTGCCAGCAGCCCCGGACAGGGTCTCATCTTGCAAACCTACAATGAGCAGTTCTTC. The J gene is TRBJ2-1, the V gene TRBV7-9; 8 bases match TRBD1. The CDR3 totals 19 residues. V trimming: 5 bases; J trimming: 2 bases; junction bases outside the gene matches: 17. Germline V gene sequence: CDR1 SEHNR, CDR2 FQNEAQ (reference sequence). Using reference TRBV7-9 and TRBJ2-1 for the parts outside the CDR3, the full variable domain is DTGVSQNPRHKITKRGQNVTFRCDPISEHNRLYWYRQTLGQGPEFLTYFQNEAQLEKSRLLSDRFSAERPKGSFSTLEIQRTEQGDSAMYLCASSPGQGLILQTYNEQFFGPGTRLTVL.

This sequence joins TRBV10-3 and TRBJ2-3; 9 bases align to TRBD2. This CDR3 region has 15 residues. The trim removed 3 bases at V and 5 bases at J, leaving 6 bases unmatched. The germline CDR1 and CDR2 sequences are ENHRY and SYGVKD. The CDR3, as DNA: TGTGCCATCAGTGATTCTAGCGGGACGGGAGATACGCAGTATTTT. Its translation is CAISDSSGTGDTQYF.

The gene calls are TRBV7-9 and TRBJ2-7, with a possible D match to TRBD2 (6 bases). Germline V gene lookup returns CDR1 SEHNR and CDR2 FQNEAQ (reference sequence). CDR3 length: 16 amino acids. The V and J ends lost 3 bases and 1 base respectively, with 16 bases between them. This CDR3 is CASSLHPSAPSYEQYF. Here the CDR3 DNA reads TGTGCCAGCAGCTTGCACCCTAGCGCCCCTTCCTACGAGCAGTACTTC.

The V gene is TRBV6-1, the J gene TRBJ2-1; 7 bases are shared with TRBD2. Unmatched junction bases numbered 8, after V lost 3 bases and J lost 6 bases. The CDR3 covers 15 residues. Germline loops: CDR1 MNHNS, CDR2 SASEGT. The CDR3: CASSDTGTGGNEQFF. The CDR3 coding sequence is TGTGCCAGCAGTGATACGGGGACGGGGGGCAATGAGCAGTTCTTC.

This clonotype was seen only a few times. The CDR3 region is CASSLERAADTQYF. As DNA, the CDR3 is TGTGCCAGCAGCTTGGAAAGGGCTGCGGATACGCAGTATTTT. This chain links TRBV5-6 with TRBJ2-3; D is undetermined. The V gene's germline CDR1 is SGHDT and CDR2 YYEEEE. The length of the CDR3 is 14 residues. V gave up 0 bases and J gave up 6 bases, with 11 bases separating them. Drawing the rest from reference TRBV5-6 and TRBJ2-3, the complete variable domain is DAGVTQSPTHLIKTRGQQVTLRCSPKSGHDTVSWYQQALGQGPQFIFQYYEEEERQRGNFPDRFSGHQFPNYSSELNVNALLLGDSALYLCASSLERAADTQYFGPGTRLTVL.

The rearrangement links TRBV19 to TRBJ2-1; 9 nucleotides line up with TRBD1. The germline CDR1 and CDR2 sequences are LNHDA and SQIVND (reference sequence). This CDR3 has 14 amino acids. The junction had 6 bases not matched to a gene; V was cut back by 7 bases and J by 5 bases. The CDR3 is CASNRDREDNEQFF. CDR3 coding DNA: TGTGCCAGTAATCGGGACAGGGAAGACAATGAGCAGTTCTTC.

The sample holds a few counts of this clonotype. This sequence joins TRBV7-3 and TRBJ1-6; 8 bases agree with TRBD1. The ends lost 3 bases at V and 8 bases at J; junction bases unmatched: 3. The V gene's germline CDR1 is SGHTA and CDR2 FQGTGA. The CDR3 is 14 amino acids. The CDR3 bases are TGTGCCAGCAGCTTTACAGGGGGAGATTCACCCCTCCACTTT. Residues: CASSFTGGDSPLHF.

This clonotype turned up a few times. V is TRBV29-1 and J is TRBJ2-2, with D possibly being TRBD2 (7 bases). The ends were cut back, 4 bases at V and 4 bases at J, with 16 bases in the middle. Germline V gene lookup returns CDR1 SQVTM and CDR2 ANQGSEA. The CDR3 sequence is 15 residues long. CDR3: CSVGRGGVVTGELFF. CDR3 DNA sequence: TGCAGCGTTGGCCGAGGGGGGGTGGTCACCGGGGAGCTGTTTTTT.

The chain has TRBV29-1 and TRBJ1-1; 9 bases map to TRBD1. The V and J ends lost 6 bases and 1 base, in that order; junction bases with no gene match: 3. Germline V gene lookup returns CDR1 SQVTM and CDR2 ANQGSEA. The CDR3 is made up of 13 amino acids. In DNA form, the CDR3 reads TGCAGCGTCGGGGACAGGGCGAACACTGAAGCTTTCTTT. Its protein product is CSVGDRANTEAFF.

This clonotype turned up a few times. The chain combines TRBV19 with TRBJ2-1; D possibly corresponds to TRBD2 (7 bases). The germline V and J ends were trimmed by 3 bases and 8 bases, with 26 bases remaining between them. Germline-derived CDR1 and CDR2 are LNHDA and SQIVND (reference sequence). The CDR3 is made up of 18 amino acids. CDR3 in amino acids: CASSIRGGESVLNDEQFF. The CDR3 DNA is TGTGCCAGTAGTATTAGAGGGGGGGAGTCAGTTCTGAATGATGAGCAGTTCTTC.

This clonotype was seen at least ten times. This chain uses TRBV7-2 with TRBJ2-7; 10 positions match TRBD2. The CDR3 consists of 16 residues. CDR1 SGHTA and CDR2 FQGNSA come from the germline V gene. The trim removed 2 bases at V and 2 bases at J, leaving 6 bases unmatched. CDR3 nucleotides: TGTGCCAGCAGCTTACTCGGGACTAGCGTCACCTACGAGCAGTACTTC. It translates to CASSLLGTSVTYEQYF.

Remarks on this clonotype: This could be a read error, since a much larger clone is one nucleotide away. CDR3 DNA sequence: TGTGCCAGCAGCTTCCTAGCGGGAGGGGAAGAGACCCAGTTCTTC. Encoded protein: CASSFLAGGEETQFF. J is TRBJ2-5 and V is TRBV7-3; 12 nucleotides agree with TRBD2. The end of the DNA aligns better with TRBJ2-1, so the J call may be wrong. Germline lookup yields CDR1 SGHTA and CDR2 FQGTGA. The CDR3 length is 15 residues.

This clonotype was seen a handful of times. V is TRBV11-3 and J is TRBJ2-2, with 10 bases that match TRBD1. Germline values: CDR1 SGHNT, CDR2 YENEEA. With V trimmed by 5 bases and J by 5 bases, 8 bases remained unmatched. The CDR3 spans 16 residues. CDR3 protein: CASSARDRGVTGELFF. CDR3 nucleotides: TGTGCCAGCAGCGCCCGGGACAGGGGAGTTACCGGGGAGCTGTTTTTT.

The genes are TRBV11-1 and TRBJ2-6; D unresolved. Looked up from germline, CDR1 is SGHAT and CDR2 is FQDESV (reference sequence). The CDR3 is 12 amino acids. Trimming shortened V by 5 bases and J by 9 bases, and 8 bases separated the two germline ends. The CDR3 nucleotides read TGTGCCAGCAGCCACCGGGTCAACGTCCTGACTTTC. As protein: CASSHRVNVLTF.

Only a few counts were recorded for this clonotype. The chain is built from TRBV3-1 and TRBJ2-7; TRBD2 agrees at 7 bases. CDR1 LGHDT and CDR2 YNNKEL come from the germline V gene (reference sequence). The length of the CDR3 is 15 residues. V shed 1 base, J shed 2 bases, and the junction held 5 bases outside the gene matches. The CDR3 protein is CASSQGPSGAYEQYF. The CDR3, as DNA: TGTGCCAGCAGCCAAGGCCCTAGCGGCGCCTACGAGCAGTACTTC.

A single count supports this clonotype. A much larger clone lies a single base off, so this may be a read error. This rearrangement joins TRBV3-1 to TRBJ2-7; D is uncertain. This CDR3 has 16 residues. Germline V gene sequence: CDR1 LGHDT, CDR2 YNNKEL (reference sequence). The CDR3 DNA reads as TGTGCCAGCAGCCAAGAGGGAAGGGATCTCTCCTACGAGCAGCACTTC. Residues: CASSQEGRDLSYEQHF.

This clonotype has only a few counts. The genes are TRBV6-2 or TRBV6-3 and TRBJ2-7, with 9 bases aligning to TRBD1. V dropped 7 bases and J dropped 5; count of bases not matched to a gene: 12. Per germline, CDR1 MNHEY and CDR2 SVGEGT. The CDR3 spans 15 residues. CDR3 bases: TGTGCCAGCACCATCCGACAGGGGGGCAGAAACGAGCAGTACTTC. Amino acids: CASTIRQGGRNEQYF.

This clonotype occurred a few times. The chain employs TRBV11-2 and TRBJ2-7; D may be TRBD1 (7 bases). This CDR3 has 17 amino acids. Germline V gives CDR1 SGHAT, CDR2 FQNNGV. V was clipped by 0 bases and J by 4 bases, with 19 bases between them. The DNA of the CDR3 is TGTGCCAGCAGCTTAGATGGAGGGGGCGTTCTTAGGTACGAGCAGTACTTC. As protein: CASSLDGGGVLRYEQYF.

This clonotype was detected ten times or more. The CDR3 loop is CSARGPYTYEQYF. The CDR3 bases are TGCAGTGCTAGAGGTCCCTATACCTACGAGCAGTACTTC. The V call is TRBV20-1, the J call TRBJ2-7; no definite D call. Deletions cut 1 base from V and 2 bases from J, with 9 bases between. There are 13 residues in the CDR3. CDR1 and CDR2 from the germline V gene are DFQATT and SNEGSKA (reference sequence).

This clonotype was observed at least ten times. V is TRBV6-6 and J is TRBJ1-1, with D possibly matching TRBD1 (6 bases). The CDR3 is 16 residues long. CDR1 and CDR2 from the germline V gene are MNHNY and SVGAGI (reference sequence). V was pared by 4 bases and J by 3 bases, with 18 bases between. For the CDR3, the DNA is TGTGCCAGCAGTTCTTTAACAGGGACTGGGGACACTGAAGCTTTCTTT. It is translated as CASSSLTGTGDTEAFF.

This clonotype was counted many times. The CDR3 DNA reads as TGTGCCAGCAGCTTAACTTCACAGAAACCTTCACCCCTCCACTTT. Protein product: CASSLTSQKPSPLHF. This chain connects TRBV7-3 to TRBJ1-6; D is ambiguous. The germline V gene encodes CDR1 SGHTA and CDR2 FQGTGA. CDR3 length: 15 residues. The ends were cut back, 0 bases at V and 9 bases at J, with 12 bases in the middle.